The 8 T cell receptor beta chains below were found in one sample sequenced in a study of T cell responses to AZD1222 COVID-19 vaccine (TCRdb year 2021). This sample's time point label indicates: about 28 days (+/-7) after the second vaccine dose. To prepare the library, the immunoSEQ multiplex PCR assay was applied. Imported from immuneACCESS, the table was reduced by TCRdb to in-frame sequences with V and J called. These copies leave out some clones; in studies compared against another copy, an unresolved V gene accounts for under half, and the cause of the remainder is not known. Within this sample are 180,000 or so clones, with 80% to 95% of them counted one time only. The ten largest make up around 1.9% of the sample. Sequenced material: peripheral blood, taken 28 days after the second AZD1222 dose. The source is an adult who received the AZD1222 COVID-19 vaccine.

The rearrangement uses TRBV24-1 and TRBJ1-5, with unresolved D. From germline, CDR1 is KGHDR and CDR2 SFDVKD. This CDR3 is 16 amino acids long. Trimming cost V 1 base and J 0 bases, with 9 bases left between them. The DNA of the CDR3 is TGTGCCACCAGTGATTTTAGGCAAAATAGCAATCAGCCCCAGCATTTT. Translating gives CATSDFRQNSNQPQHF.

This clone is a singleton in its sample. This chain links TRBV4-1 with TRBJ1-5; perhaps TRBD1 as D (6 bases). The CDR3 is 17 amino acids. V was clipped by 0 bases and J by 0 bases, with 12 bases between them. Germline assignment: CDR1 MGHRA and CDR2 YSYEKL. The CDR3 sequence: CASSQDPRQASNQPQHF. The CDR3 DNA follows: TGCGCCAGCAGCCAAGATCCGAGACAGGCTAGCAATCAGCCCCAGCATTTT.

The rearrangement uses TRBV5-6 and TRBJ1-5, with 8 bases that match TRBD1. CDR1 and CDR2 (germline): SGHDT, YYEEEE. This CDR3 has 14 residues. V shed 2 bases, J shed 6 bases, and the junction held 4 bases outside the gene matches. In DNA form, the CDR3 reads TGTGCCAGCAGCTTCGGAGACAGGGGTCAGCCCCAGCATTTT. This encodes CASSFGDRGQPQHF.

The CDR3 nucleotides are TGTGCCAGCAGCGTCAGCCCCAGGGGCAACTACGAGCAGTACTTC. Translation gives CASSVSPRGNYEQYF. V is TRBV9 and J is TRBJ2-7, with D perhaps TRBD1 (6 bases). The length of the CDR3 is 15 residues. The V end lost 2 bases, the J end lost 3 bases, and 15 bases lay between the germline ends. Germline V gene lookup returns CDR1 SGDLS and CDR2 YYNGEE.

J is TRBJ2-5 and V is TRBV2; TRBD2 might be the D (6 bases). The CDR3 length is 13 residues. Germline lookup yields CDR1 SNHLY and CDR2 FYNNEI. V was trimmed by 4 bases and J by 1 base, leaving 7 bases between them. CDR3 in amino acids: CASSVGGQETQYF. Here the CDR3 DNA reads TGTGCCAGCAGTGTGGGGGGCCAAGAGACCCAGTACTTC.

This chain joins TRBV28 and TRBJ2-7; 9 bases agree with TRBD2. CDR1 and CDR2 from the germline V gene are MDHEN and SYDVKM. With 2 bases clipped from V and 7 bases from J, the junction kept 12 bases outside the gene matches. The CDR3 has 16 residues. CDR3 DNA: TGTGCCAGCAGTTTACGAGGTGCGGGGGGGGCACGTGAGCAGTACTTC. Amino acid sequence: CASSLRGAGGAREQYF.

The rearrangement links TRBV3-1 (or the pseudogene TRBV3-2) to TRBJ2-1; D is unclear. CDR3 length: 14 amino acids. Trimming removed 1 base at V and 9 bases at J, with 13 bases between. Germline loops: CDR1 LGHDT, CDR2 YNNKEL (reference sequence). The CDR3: CASSQGWVWSEQFF. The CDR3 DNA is TGTGCCAGCAGCCAAGGTTGGGTGTGGTCTGAGCAGTTCTTC.

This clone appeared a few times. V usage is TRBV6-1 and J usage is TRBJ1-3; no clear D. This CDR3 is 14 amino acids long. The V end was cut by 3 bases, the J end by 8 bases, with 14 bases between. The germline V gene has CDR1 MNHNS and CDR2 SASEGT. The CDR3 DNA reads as TGTGCCAGCAGTGACCGCTGGTCGAGAGACACCATATATTTT. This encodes CASSDRWSRDTIYF.